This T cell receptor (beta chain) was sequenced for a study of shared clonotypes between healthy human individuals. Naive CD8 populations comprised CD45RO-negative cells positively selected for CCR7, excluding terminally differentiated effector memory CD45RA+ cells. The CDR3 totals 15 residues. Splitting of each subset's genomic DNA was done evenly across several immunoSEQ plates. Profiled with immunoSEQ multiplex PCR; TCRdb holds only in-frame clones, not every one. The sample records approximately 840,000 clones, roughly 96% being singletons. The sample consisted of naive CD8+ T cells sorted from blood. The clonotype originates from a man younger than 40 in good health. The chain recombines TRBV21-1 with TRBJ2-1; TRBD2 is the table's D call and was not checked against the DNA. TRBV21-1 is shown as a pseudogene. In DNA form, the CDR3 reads TGTGCCAGCAGCAAAGCGGCGGGGAAGGTCGATGAGCAGTTCTTC. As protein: CASSKAAGKVDEQFF.